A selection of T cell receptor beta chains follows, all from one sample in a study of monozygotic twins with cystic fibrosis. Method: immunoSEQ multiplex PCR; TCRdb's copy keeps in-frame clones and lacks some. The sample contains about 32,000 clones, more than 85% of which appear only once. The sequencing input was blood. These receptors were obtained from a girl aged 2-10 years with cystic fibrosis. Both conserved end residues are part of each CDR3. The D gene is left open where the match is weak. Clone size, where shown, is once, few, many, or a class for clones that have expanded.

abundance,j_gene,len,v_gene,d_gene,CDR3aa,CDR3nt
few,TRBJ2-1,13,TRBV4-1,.,CASSQAPGNEQFF,TGCGCCAGCAGCCAGGCCCCGGGGAATGAGCAGTTCTTC
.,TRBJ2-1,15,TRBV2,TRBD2,CASSERREYWNEQFF,TGTGCCAGCAGTGAAAGGCGGGAGTATTGGAATGAGCAGTTCTTC
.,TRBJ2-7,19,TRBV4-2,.,CASSQAGASYRESPYEQYF,TGTGCCAGCAGCCAAGCCGGTGCCTCCTATCGGGAGTCACCCTACGAGCAGTACTTC
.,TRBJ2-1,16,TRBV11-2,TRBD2,CASSLVPQRGGNEQFF,TGTGCCAGCAGCTTAGTACCCCAGCGGGGGGGCAATGAGCAGTTCTTC
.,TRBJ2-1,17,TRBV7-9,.,CASSLAGVGSSYNEQFF,TGTGCCAGCAGCTTAGCGGGGGTCGGGAGCTCCTACAATGAGCAGTTCTTC
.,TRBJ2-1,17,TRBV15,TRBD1,CATSREERDRGHNEQFF,TGTGCCACCAGCAGAGAAGAGAGGGACAGGGGGCACAATGAGCAGTTCTTC
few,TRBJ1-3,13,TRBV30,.,CASYQGSGNTIYF,TGTGCCTCCTACCAGGGCTCTGGAAACACCATATATTTT
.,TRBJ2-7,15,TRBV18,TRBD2,CASSVGLADSYEQYF,TGTGCCAGCTCAGTAGGACTAGCGGACTCCTACGAGCAGTACTTC
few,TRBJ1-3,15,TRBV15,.,CATSTGRGPGNTIYF,TGTGCCACCAGCACGGGCAGGGGACCTGGAAACACCATATATTTT
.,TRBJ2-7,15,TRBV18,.,CASSPTDRPSYEQYF,TGTGCCAGCTCACCAACGGACAGACCCTCCTACGAGCAGTACTTC
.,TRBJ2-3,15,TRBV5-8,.,CASSFSGASTDTQYF,TGTGCCAGCAGCTTTTCTGGGGCCAGCACAGATACGCAGTATTTT
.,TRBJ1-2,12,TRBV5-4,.,CASSLDGEGYTF,TGTGCCAGCAGCTTGGATGGGGAGGGCTACACCTTC
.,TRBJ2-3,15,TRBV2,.,CASPRWAGYPDTQYF,TGTGCCAGCCCCAGATGGGCAGGGTATCCAGATACGCAGTATTTT
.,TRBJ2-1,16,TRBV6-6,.,CASSYSGPTSGGEQFF,TGTGCCAGCAGTTACTCAGGGCCAACGTCCGGAGGTGAGCAGTTCTTC
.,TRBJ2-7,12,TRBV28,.,CASISDSYEQYF,TGTGCCAGCATAAGCGACTCCTACGAGCAGTACTTC
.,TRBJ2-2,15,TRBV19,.,CASIQGTEATGELFF,TGTGCCAGTATACAGGGCACAGAAGCCACCGGGGAGCTGTTTTTT
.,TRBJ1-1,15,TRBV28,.,CASSDWGGMNTEAFF,TGTGCCAGCTCTGACTGGGGCGGCATGAACACTGAAGCTTTCTTT
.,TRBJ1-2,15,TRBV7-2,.,CASTGSDRTNYGYTF,TGTGCCAGCACCGGGTCAGATCGAACTAACTATGGCTACACCTTC
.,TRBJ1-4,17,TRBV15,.,CATSRGAGRGTNEKLFF,TGTGCCACCAGCAGAGGGGCTGGGCGGGGAACTAATGAAAAACTGTTTTTT
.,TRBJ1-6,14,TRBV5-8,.,CASRDRRGNSPLHF,TGTGCCAGCCGAGACAGGAGGGGAAATTCACCCCTCCACTTT
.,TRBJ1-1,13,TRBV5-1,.,CASSFYTGTEAFF,TGCGCCAGCAGCTTTTACACCGGCACGGAAGCTTTCTTT
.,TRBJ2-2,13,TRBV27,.,CASSSANTGELFF,TGTGCCAGCAGTTCCGCGAACACCGGGGAGCTGTTTTTT
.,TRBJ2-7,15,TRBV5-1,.,CASSLGQTLTYEQYF,TGCGCCAGCAGCTTGGGTCAAACATTAACCTACGAGCAGTACTTC
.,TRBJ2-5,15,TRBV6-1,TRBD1,CASSDGTGGIETQYF,TGTGCCAGCAGTGACGGGACAGGGGGCATCGAGACCCAGTACTTC